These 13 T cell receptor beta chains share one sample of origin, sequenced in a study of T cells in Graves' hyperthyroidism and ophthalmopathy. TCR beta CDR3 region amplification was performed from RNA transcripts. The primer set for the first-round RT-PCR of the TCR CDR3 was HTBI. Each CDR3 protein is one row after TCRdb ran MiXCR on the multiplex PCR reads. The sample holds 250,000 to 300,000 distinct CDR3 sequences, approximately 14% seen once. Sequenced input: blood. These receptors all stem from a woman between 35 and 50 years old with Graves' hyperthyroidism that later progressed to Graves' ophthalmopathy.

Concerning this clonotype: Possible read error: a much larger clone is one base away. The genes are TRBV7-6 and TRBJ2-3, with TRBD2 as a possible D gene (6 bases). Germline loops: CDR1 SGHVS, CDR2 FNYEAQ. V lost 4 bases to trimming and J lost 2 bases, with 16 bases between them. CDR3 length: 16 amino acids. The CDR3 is CASSSPSGANTDTQYF. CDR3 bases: TGTGCCAGCAGCTCCCCTTCGGGAGCGAACACAGATACGCAGTATTTT. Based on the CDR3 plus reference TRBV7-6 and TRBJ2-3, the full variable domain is GAGVSQSPRYKVTKRGQDVALRCDPISGHVSLYWYRQALGQGPEFLTYFNYEAQQDKSGLPNDRFSAERPEGSISTLTIQRTEQRDSAMYRCASSSPSGANTDTQYFGPGTRLTVL.

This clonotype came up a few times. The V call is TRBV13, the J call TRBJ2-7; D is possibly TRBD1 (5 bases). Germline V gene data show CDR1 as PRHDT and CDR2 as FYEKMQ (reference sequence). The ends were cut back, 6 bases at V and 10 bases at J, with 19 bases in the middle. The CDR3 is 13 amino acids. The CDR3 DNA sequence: TGTGCCAGCAGTTTGATATCAGGGTCAGAACAGTACTTC. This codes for CASSLISGSEQYF.

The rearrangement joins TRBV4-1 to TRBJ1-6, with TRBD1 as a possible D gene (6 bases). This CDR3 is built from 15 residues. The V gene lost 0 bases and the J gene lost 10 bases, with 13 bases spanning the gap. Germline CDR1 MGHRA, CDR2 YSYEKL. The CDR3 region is CASSQEGQGGSPLHF. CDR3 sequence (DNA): TGCGCCAGCAGCCAAGAGGGCCAAGGGGGGTCACCCCTCCACTTT.

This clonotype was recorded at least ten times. This CDR3 reads CASSEPPPYYEQYF. The CDR3 bases are TGTGCCAGCAGTGAACCCCCCCCTTACTACGAGCAGTACTTC. V gene TRBV6-1 combines with J gene TRBJ2-7; D is uncertain. V was pared by 2 bases and J by 3 bases, with 11 bases between. Germline V gives CDR1 MNHNS, CDR2 SASEGT. This CDR3 has 14 residues.

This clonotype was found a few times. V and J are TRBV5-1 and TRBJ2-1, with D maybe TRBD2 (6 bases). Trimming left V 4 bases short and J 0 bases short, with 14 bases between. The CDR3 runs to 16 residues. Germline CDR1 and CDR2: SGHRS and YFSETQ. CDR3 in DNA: TGCGCCAGCAGCCAGACGAGCGGGCACTCCTACAATGAGCAGTTCTTC. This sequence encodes CASSQTSGHSYNEQFF.

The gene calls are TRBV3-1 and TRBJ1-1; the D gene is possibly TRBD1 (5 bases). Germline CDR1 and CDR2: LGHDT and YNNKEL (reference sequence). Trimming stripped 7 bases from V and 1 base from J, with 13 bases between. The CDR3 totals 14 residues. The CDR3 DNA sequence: TGTGCCAGCAACCCTCGGGGGAGGAACACTGAAGCTTTCTTT. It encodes CASNPRGRNTEAFF.

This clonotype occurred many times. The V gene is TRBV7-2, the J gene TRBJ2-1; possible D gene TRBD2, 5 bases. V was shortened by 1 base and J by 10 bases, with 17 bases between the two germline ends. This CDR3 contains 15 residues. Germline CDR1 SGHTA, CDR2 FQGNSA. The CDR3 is CASSLVASSHTEQFF. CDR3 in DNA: TGTGCCAGCAGCTTAGTGGCTAGCAGCCATACCGAGCAGTTCTTC. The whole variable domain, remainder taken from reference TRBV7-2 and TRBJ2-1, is GAGVSQSPSNKVTEKGKDVELRCDPISGHTALYWYRQSLGQGLEFLIYFQGNSAPDKSGLPSDRFSAERTGGSVSTLTIQRTQQEDSAVYLCASSLVASSHTEQFFGPGTRLTVL.

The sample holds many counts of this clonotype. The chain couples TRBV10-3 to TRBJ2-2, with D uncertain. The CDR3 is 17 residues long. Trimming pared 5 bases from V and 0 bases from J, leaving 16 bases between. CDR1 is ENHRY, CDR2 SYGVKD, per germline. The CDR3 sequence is CAISLRSPDSNTGELFF. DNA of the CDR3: TGTGCCATCAGTCTCCGGAGCCCAGATTCGAACACCGGGGAGCTGTTTTTT.

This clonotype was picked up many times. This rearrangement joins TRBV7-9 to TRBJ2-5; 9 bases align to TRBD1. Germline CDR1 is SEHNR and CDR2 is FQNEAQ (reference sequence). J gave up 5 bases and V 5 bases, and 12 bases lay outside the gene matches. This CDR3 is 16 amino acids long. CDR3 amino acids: CASSPGTGSTSETQYF. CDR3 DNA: TGTGCCAGCAGCCCCGGGACAGGGAGTACAAGTGAGACCCAGTACTTC.

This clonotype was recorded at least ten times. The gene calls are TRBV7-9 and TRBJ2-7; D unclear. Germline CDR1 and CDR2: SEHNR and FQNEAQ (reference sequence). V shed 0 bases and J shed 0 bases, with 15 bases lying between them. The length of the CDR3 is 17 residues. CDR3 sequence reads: CASSLAVDRPRSYEQYF. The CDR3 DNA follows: TGTGCCAGCAGCTTAGCGGTTGATCGCCCACGCTCCTACGAGCAGTACTTC.

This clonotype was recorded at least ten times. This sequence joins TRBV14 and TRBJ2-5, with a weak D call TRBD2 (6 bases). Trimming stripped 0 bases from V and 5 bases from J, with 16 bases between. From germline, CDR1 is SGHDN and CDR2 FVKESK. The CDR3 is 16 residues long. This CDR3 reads CASSQDRAGRWETQYF. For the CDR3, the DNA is TGTGCCAGCAGCCAAGATCGGGCAGGGAGGTGGGAGACCCAGTACTTC.

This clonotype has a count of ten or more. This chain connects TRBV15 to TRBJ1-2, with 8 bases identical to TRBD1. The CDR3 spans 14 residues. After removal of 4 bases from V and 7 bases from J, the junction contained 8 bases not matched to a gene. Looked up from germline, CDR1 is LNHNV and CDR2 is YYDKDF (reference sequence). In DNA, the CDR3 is TGTGCCACCAGCACAGGTCAGGGGGCGTTTGGCTACACCTTC. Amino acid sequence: CATSTGQGAFGYTF.

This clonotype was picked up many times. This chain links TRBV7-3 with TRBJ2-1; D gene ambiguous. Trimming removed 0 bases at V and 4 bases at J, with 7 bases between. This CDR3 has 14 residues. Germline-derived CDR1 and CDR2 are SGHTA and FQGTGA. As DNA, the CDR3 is TGTGCCAGCAGCTTAACCCCCCCTTACAATGAGCAGTTCTTC. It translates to CASSLTPPYNEQFF.